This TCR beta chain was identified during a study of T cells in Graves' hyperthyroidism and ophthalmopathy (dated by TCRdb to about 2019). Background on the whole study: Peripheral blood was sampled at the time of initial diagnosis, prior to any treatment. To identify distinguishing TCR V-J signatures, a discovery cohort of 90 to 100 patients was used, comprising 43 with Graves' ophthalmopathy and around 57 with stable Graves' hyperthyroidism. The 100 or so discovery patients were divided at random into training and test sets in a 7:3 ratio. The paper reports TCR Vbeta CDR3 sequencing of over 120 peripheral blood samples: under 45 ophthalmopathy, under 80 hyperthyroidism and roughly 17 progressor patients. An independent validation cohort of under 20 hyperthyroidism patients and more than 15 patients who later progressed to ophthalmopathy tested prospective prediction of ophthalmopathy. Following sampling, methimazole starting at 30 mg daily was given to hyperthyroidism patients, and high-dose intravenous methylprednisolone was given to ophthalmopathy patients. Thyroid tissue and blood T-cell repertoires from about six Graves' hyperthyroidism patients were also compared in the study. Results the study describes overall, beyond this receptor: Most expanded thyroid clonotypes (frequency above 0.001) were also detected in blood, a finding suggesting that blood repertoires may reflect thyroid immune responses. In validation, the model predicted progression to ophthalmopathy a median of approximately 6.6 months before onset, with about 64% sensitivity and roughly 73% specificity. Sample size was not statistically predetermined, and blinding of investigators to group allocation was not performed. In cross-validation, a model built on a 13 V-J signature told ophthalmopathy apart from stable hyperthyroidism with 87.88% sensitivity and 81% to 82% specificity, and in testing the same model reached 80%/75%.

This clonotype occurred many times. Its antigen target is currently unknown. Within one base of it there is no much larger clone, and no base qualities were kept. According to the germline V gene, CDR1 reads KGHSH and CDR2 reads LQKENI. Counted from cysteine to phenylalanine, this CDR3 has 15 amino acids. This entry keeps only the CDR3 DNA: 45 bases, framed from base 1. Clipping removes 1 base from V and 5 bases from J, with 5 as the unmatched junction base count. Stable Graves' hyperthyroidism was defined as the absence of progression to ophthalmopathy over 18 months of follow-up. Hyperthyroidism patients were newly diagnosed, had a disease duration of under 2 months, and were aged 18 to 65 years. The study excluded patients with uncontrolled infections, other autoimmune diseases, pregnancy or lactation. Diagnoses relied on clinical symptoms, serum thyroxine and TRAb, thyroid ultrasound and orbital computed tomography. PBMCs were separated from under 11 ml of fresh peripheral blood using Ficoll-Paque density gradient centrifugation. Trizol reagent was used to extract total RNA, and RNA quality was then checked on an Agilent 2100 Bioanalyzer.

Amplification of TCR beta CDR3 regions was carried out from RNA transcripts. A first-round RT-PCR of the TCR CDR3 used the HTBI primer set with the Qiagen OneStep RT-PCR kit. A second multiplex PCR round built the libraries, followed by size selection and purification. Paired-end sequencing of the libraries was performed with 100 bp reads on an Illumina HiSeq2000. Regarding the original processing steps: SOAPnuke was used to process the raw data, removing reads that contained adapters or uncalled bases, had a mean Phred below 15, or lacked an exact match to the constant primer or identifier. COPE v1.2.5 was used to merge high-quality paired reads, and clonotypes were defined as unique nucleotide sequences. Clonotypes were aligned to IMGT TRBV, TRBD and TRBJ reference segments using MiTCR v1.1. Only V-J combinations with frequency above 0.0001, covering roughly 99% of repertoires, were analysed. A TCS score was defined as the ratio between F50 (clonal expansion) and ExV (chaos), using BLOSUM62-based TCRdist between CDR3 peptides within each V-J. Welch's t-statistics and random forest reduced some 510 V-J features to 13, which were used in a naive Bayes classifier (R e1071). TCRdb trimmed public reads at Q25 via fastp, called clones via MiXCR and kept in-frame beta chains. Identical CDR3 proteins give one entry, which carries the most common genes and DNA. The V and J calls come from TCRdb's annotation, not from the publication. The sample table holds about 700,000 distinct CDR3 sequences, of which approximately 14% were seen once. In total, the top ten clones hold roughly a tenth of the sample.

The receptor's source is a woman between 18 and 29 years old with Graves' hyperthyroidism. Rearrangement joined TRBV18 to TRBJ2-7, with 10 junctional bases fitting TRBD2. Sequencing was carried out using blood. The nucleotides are TGTGCCAGCTCACCACGAGGACTAGCGGTGGACGAGCAGTACTTC. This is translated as CASSPRGLAVDEQYF.